This T cell receptor beta chain is drawn from a study of shared clonotypes between healthy human individuals. For the study at large: Three plates each covered CD4 naive and memory; CD8 naive two, CD8 memory one.

Samples underwent the assay at deep level. Only in-frame clones appear in the TCRdb table, and some are missing; sequencing was by immunoSEQ multiplex PCR. Counted here are 1.6 million or so clones, approximately 96% occurring once; the ten biggest clones make up roughly 1.2%. Study results and caveats: Large sequencing depth failed to make sorted-subset sequencing complete, rarefaction showed.

Regarding this clone: Antigen specificity is unknown.

The CDR3 length is 16 residues. The ends lost 2 bases at V and 2 bases at J; junction bases unmatched: 1. Germline CDR1 and CDR2: KGHSH and LQKENI. The TCR was taken from a man younger than 40 in good health. This chain links TRBV18 with TRBJ2-3; 13 positions match TRBD2. The source material was naive CD4+ T cells sorted from blood. Subset of the sample: CD45RA+ positively selected. Written as DNA, the CDR3 is TGTGCCAGCTCACCAGGGACTAGCGGGAACACAGATACGCAGTATTTT. Translation: CASSPGTSGNTDTQYF.